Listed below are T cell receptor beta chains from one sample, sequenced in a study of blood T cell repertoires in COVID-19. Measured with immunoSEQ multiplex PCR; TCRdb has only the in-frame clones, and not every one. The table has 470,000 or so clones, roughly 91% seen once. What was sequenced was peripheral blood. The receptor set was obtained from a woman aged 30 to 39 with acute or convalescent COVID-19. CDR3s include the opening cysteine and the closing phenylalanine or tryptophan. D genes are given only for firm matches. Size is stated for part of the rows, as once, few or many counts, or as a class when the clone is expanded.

CDR3: CASTHLPRRYEQYF
DNA: TGTGCCAGTACCCACCTTCCCCGCAGATACGAGCAGTACTTC
size: -
V: TRBV19
J: TRBJ2-7
D: -

CDR3: CASSQAPGTGFYGYTF
DNA: TGTGCCAGCAGCCAGGCCCCCGGGACAGGGTTTTATGGCTACACCTTC
size: -
V: TRBV4-2
J: TRBJ1-2
D: TRBD1

CDR3: CASSHRQVNSPLHF
DNA: TGTGCCAGCAGCCATCGACAGGTTAATTCACCCCTCCACTTT
size: -
V: TRBV3-1/TRBV3-2
J: TRBJ1-6
D: -

CDR3: CASSTQSGTSGGAENTGELFF
DNA: TGTGCCAGCAGCACGCAATCCGGGACTAGCGGGGGAGCCGAGAACACCGGGGAGCTGTTTTTT
size: -
V: TRBV9
J: TRBJ2-2
D: TRBD2

CDR3: CASSFQGSEQYF
DNA: TGTGCCAGCAGCTTTCAGGGTTCCGAGCAGTACTTC
size: once
V: TRBV11-3
J: TRBJ2-7
D: -

CDR3: CASSPQQGGEQYF
DNA: TGTGCCAGCAGCCCCCAGCAGGGAGGCGAGCAGTACTTC
size: -
V: TRBV9
J: TRBJ2-7
D: -

CDR3: CASSPKWRGGQQETQYF
DNA: TGTGCCAGCAGCCCAAAGTGGCGCGGCGGCCAACAAGAGACCCAGTACTTC
size: -
V: TRBV3-1/TRBV3-2
J: TRBJ2-5
D: -

CDR3: CASCWEGTNYGYTF
DNA: TGTGCCAGCTGCTGGGAGGGAACGAACTATGGCTACACCTTC
size: -
V: TRBV28
J: TRBJ1-2
D: -

CDR3: CASSLPGLVAGGSYQETQYF
DNA: TGTGCCAGCAGCCTGCCAGGACTTGTAGCGGGGGGCTCGTACCAAGAGACCCAGTACTTC
size: -
V: TRBV7-4
J: TRBJ2-5
D: TRBD2

CDR3: CASMGRTNEQFF
DNA: TGTGCCAGCATGGGCAGAACCAATGAGCAGTTCTTC
size: -
V: TRBV9
J: TRBJ2-1
D: -

CDR3: CASSLQQGGDYYEQYF
DNA: TGTGCCAGCTCACTACAACAGGGGGGGGATTACTACGAGCAGTACTTC
size: -
V: TRBV18
J: TRBJ2-7
D: -

CDR3: CASSIGSGKWDIQYF
DNA: TGTGCCAGTAGTATAGGATCAGGGAAGTGGGACATTCAGTACTTC
size: -
V: TRBV19
J: TRBJ2-4
D: -

CDR3: CASSEGRVSETQYF
DNA: TGCGCCAGCAGTGAGGGCAGGGTGTCAGAGACCCAGTACTTC
size: -
V: TRBV10-2
J: TRBJ2-5
D: -

CDR3: CASSLGGTPGETQYF
DNA: TGTGCCAGCAGCTTGGGTGGAACCCCGGGGGAGACCCAGTACTTC
size: -
V: TRBV5-6
J: TRBJ2-5
D: -

CDR3: CASSSRQGGETQYF
DNA: TGTGCCAGCAGCTCGCGACAGGGCGGCGAGACCCAGTACTTC
size: -
V: TRBV7-8
J: TRBJ2-5
D: TRBD1

CDR3: CATTDHGGRGTGELFF
DNA: TGTGCCACCACCGACCACGGCGGGCGTGGCACCGGGGAGCTGTTTTTT
size: -
V: TRBV15
J: TRBJ2-2
D: -

CDR3: CASSATSAGELFF
DNA: TGTGCCAGCAGCGCCACATCTGCCGGGGAGCTGTTTTTT
size: -
V: TRBV9
J: TRBJ2-2
D: -

CDR3: CATKGTGTDQHF
DNA: TGTGCCACTAAAGGGACAGGGACTGACCAGCATTTT
size: -
V: TRBV2
J: TRBJ1-5
D: TRBD1

CDR3: CASSEFPGAYEQYF
DNA: TGCGCCAGCAGTGAGTTCCCAGGTGCCTACGAGCAGTACTTC
size: -
V: TRBV10-1
J: TRBJ2-7
D: -

CDR3: CASSPTTSGGMETQYF
DNA: TGTGCCAGCTCACCTACGACTAGCGGGGGGATGGAGACCCAGTACTTC
size: -
V: TRBV18
J: TRBJ2-5
D: TRBD2

CDR3: CASSVTSGITDTQYF
DNA: TGTGCCAGCAGCGTAACTAGCGGTATTACAGATACGCAGTATTTT
size: -
V: TRBV9
J: TRBJ2-3
D: TRBD2

CDR3: CASSSGQGARGTDTQYF
DNA: TGTGCCAGCAGCTCGGGACAGGGGGCGCGGGGCACAGATACGCAGTATTTT
size: -
V: TRBV7-8
J: TRBJ2-3
D: TRBD1

CDR3: CASSSKYYGYTF
DNA: TGTGCCAGCAGCTCCAAATACTATGGCTACACCTTC
size: -
V: TRBV11-2
J: TRBJ1-2
D: -

CDR3: CASRSGTNNYGYTF
DNA: TGTGCCAGCAGGTCCGGGACAAATAACTATGGCTACACCTTC
size: -
V: TRBV6-5
J: TRBJ1-2
D: -

CDR3: CAWALGATYEQYF
DNA: TGTGCCTGGGCCTTAGGAGCGACCTACGAGCAGTACTTC
size: -
V: TRBV30
J: TRBJ2-7
D: -

CDR3: CSALGLPMDEQYF
DNA: TGCAGCGCTCTCGGACTGCCGATGGACGAGCAGTACTTC
size: -
V: TRBV29-1
J: TRBJ2-7
D: -

CDR3: CASSGGQPVYEQYF
DNA: TGTGCCAGCAGTGGAGGACAGCCGGTTTACGAGCAGTACTTC
size: -
V: TRBV27
J: TRBJ2-7
D: -

CDR3: CVGSKMNTEAFF
DNA: TGTGTTGGCAGTAAAATGAACACTGAAGCTTTCTTT
size: few
V: TRBV30
J: TRBJ1-1
D: -

CDR3: CASSRRDRIYEQYF
DNA: TGTGCCAGCAGCCGAAGGGACAGGATTTACGAGCAGTACTTC
size: -
V: TRBV5-4
J: TRBJ2-7
D: TRBD1

CDR3: CASSPNQGYEQYF
DNA: TGCGCCAGCAGCCCCAACCAGGGTTACGAGCAGTACTTC
size: -
V: TRBV4-1
J: TRBJ2-7
D: -

CDR3: CASSPPPGQRELFF
DNA: TGTGCCAGCAGCCCCCCCCCGGGACAACGGGAGCTGTTTTTT
size: -
V: TRBV7-4
J: TRBJ2-2
D: -

CDR3: CASTIEWSSYNSPLHF
DNA: TGTGCCAGTACTATCGAGTGGAGCTCCTATAATTCACCCCTCCACTTT
size: few
V: TRBV19
J: TRBJ1-6
D: -

CDR3: CATSRDRNVNTQYF
DNA: TGTGCCACCAGCAGAGACAGGAACGTGAATACGCAGTATTTT
size: -
V: TRBV15
J: TRBJ2-3
D: -

CDR3: CASSLQENYGYTF
DNA: TGTGCCAGCAGTCTACAGGAAAACTATGGCTACACCTTC
size: -
V: TRBV12-3/TRBV12-4
J: TRBJ1-2
D: -

CDR3: CASSQASGALGLSTQYF
DNA: TGCGCCAGCAGCCAGGCTAGCGGGGCCCTGGGGTTGTCGACCCAGTACTTC
size: -
V: TRBV4-1
J: TRBJ2-5
D: TRBD2

CDR3: CASSPHTSGTDTQYF
DNA: TGTGCCAGCAGCCCCCACACTAGCGGCACAGATACGCAGTATTTT
size: -
V: TRBV6-2/TRBV6-3
J: TRBJ2-3
D: TRBD2

CDR3: CASSPQGGSSGNTIYF
DNA: TGTGCCAGCAGCCCCCAGGGAGGGAGCTCTGGAAACACCATATATTTT
size: -
V: TRBV9
J: TRBJ1-3
D: -

CDR3: CASSQGTTGWNTEAFF
DNA: TGTGCCAGCAGCCAGGGGACGACAGGGTGGAACACTGAAGCTTTCTTT
size: -
V: TRBV5-5
J: TRBJ1-1
D: TRBD1

CDR3: CASSIGSSYEQYF
DNA: TGTGCCAGTAGTATAGGGAGCTCCTACGAGCAGTACTTC
size: -
V: TRBV19
J: TRBJ2-7
D: -

CDR3: CASSMIDRGGTEAFF
DNA: TGTGCCAGTAGTATGATAGACAGGGGAGGCACTGAAGCTTTCTTT
size: -
V: TRBV19
J: TRBJ1-1
D: TRBD1

CDR3: CASSHGGRYEQYF
DNA: TGTGCCAGCAGTCACGGGGGGCGGTACGAGCAGTACTTC
size: -
V: TRBV7-2
J: TRBJ2-7
D: -

CDR3: CASSLGIDPPNQPQHF
DNA: TGTGCCAGCAGCTTGGGTATAGATCCGCCTAATCAGCCCCAGCATTTT
size: -
V: TRBV5-8
J: TRBJ1-5
D: -